This T cell receptor (beta chain) was obtained from a study of Graves' ophthalmopathy and Graves' hyperthyroidism. Study in general: Samples of peripheral blood were obtained at initial diagnosis, prior to treatment of any kind. Study outcomes and limitations: Clonotypes were expanded in thyroid at above 0.001 frequency, and most also appeared in blood. Cross-validated, the 13-signature model showed 87.88%/81.08% sensitivity/specificity, and 80%/75% in the test set.

Researchers took RNA transcripts and amplified TCR beta CDR3 regions from them. An initial RT-PCR round employing HTBI primers preceded a second-round multiplex PCR. TCRdb re-called the multiplex PCR reads with MiXCR, one entry per CDR3 protein. The sample includes some 48,000 distinct CDR3 sequences, 50% seen only once; the top ten take approximately 23%. This clonotype was observed many times. The antigen is not known. V lost 4 bases to trimming and J lost 2 bases, with 12 bases between them. CDR1 is SGDLS, CDR2 YYNGEE, per germline. This CDR3 spans 14 amino acids. Researchers turned away patients with other autoimmune diseases, uncontrolled infections, pregnancy or lactation.

The chain combines TRBV9 with TRBJ1-1, with a weak D call TRBD1 (6 bases). This receptor was obtained from an adult man with Graves' ophthalmopathy. The sample comprised peripheral blood. CDR3 in DNA: TGTGCCAGCAGCCCTAGGACAGTAAACACTGAAGCTTTCTTT. Protein: CASSPRTVNTEAFF. Full variable domain (outside the CDR3, taken from reference TRBV9 and TRBJ1-1): DSGVTQTPKHLITATGQRVTLRCSPRSGDLSVYWYQQSLDQGLQFLIQYYNGEERAKGNILERFSAQQFPDLHSELNLSSLELGDSALYFCASSPRTVNTEAFFGQGTRLTVV.